This T cell receptor beta chain was sequenced in a study of regulatory T cells in long-lasting Graves disease (dated by TCRdb to the early 2020s). Study-level background: Antithyroid drugs had been taken for less than 3 months by newly diagnosed Graves' disease patients. Patients with persistent Graves' disease were compared with patients with newly diagnosed Graves' disease using TCR sequencing and RNA sequencing of peripheral blood. A total of roughly 35 samples underwent TCR sequencing: 13 from persistent and some 20 from newly diagnosed Graves' disease patients. The study took place in China and was registered as a clinical trial.

Many counts were recorded for this clonotype. No cognate antigen has been identified for it. No base quality values were provided; no much bigger clone lies one nucleotide off. According to the study, the label for this sample's time point signals: newly diagnosed GD, antithyroid drugs for less than 3 months. RNA was extracted from PBMCs in TRIzol for both TCR sequencing and RNA sequencing. The diagnosis of Graves' disease followed American Thyroid Association guidelines. Recruitment of patients was carried out at an endocrinology department in Xi'an, China. Each patient gave about 8.1 milliliters of peripheral blood, collected in an EDTA anticoagulant tube. PBMCs were isolated by Ficoll Paque Plus density gradient separation without further T cell sorting. RNA quality was checked with an Agilent 2100 Bioanalyzer and agarose gel, and concentration with a NanoDrop 2000. Points the paper makes about the study in general: A larger number of public clonotypes was shared among persistent patients (over 2,500) than among newly diagnosed patients (more than 850). The authors noted that the small sample size was a limitation that may lower accuracy. Only the TCR beta chain was sequenced and analyzed. Persistent Graves' disease patients showed lower TCR Shannon entropy and fewer highly expanded clones than newly diagnosed patients, suggesting clonal expansion. Preferential use of TRBV28, TRBJ1-2 and TRBJ2-5 was observed in persistent disease, whereas TRBV20-1 and TRBJ2-1 were favored in newly diagnosed disease. Because the primary lesion, thyroid tissue, could not be accessed, the study looked at peripheral blood alone.

The library was generated by multiplex PCR. Sequencing used an Illumina HiSeq 4000. To build TCR beta libraries, CDR3 regions were amplified by Arm-PCR using iRepertoire HTBI primers. PCR products were gel purified before sequencing. The study's own analysis went as follows. Gene usage analysis of CDR3 amino acid clonotypes relied on the 55 to 80 TRBV and about 15 TRBJ segments identified across samples. Filtered high-quality paired reads were merged into contigs using COPE and FqMerger. BLAST was used to align contigs to IMGT TRBV, TRBD and TRBJ reference genes, with CDR3 defined following IMGT. Any clonotype with a frequency above 0.1% was classified as a highly expanded clone. Repertoire diversity was measured by Shannon entropy, and V-J evenness by the Gini coefficient. Clonotypes shared by more than one individual were considered public. Through fastp at Q25 and MiXCR, TCRdb rebuilt clones from the public reads, retaining in-frame beta chains. Identical CDR3 protein sequences are pooled into one entry, listed with their most common genes and DNA. The V and J calls reflect TCRdb's pipeline rather than the authors' work. The sample contains 200,000 to 250,000 distinct CDR3 sequences, over 20% of them found a single time. Approximately 15% of the sample comes from the top ten.

V and J are truncated by 1 base and 1 base respectively, leaving an intervening sequence of 7 bases. The CDR3 goes from the cysteine to the phenylalanine over 14 residues. Here the CDR3 DNA is all that survives: 42 bases in frame from base 1. According to the germline V gene, CDR1 reads SGHTA and CDR2 reads FQGNSA. The source was peripheral blood mononuclear cells (PBMCs), collected at new diagnosis, from a patient treated with antithyroid drugs. The V gene is TRBV7-2 and the J gene is TRBJ1-1; TRBD1 is perhaps the D gene, given 5 matching bases. This sequence was found in a female donor with Graves disease. The CDR3 is CASSLEGSNTEAFF. The DNA sequence is given as TGTGCCAGCAGCTTAGAGGGGTCGAACACTGAAGCTTTCTTT.